This TCR beta chain was captured in a study of CD8 T cells in ankylosing spondylitis. Study outcomes and limitations: Certain motif variants had earlier been reported in reactive arthritis synovial fluid and blood. Disease-linked clones were CD8+ and relatively rare in peripheral blood. Roughly eight highly homologous variants made up a TCR beta motif that seemed to typify ankylosing spondylitis blood.

The germline V and J ends were trimmed by 4 bases and 7 bases, with 21 bases remaining between them. CDR3 length equals 16 residues. Germline V gene data show CDR1 as SGHNT and CDR2 as YYREEE (reference sequence). This clonotype showed up just a few times. Its antigen is unknown. TCRdb recomputed calls from the 5' RACE reads with MiXCR, one row per CDR3 protein. Of approximately 400,000 distinct CDR3 sequences listed, 25% to 30% are singletons. This clonotype originated in a male donor with ankylosing spondylitis. V usage is TRBV5-4 and J usage is TRBJ2-1, with D possibly TRBD2 on 6 matching bases. The material sequenced was blood, either unsorted or a sorted T cell fraction (not recorded which). CDR3 nucleotides: TGTGCCAGCAGCCTGGATGGGACTTCCTCTTGGAATGAGCAGTTCTTC. Translating it yields CASSLDGTSSWNEQFF.